The entry below gives a single TCR beta chain sequence along with its context. The antigen remains unidentified. Healthy people donating bone marrow made up the donors. This record comes from a study of cytomegalovirus exposure and HLA in healthy donors. Study outcomes and limitations: About 87% or about 30% of the time was how often most TCR beta V segments were productive, according to an earlier analysis.

Primers: 60 Vbeta forward and 13 Jbeta reverse. Only in-frame clones appear in the TCRdb table, and some are missing; sequencing was by immunoSEQ multiplex PCR. The data contain 250,000 to 350,000 clones, 86% of them singletons. With 1 base removed from V and 0 bases from J, the gap between germline ends came to 15 bases. This CDR3 comprises 17 residues. The germline V gene encodes CDR1 SEHNR and CDR2 FQNEAQ (reference sequence). The receptor's source is a middle-aged man in good health and CMV-seropositive. The source material was PBMCs. J is TRBJ2-5 and V is TRBV7-9, with D maybe TRBD2 (5 bases). CDR3 region: CASSLDGLGDNQETQYF. As DNA, the CDR3 is TGTGCCAGCAGCTTAGACGGGCTGGGAGACAACCAAGAGACCCAGTACTTC.